This TCR beta chain was sequenced in a study of T cell changes during pregnancy in multiple sclerosis. Generated by immunoSEQ multiplex PCR, the TCRdb table keeps only in-frame clones and is missing some. The sample lists 50,000 or so clones, about 89% occurring once. Germline values: CDR1 LNHDA, CDR2 SQIVND (reference sequence). The CDR3 spans 16 residues. The junction had 7 bases not matched to a gene; V was cut back by 5 bases and J by 1 base. The sample was CD4+ T cells from peripheral blood mononuclear cells, taken after pregnancy. The chain recombines TRBV19 with TRBJ2-5, with TRBD2 identical over 10 bases. The receptor was isolated from a female donor in good health, enrolled as a control in a pregnancy study. The chain's CDR3 is CASSLAGGLAQETQYF. The CDR3 nucleotides read TGTGCCAGTAGTTTAGCGGGGGGACTCGCCCAAGAGACCCAGTACTTC.